Listed below are T cell receptor beta chains from one sample, sequenced in a study of resident and recirculating memory T cells in vitiligo. Profiled with immunoSEQ multiplex PCR; TCRdb holds only in-frame clones, not every one. The sample contains 72,000 or so clones, roughly 94% of which appear only once. Material for sequencing was blood. All receptors come from a male donor with vitiligo. Both conserved end residues are part of each CDR3. A D gene is named only where the DNA matches it firmly. The size of a clone is reported for some rows only, either as once, few or many, or as a class for expanded clones.

>TRBJ1-2|.|TRBV27|.
CASSFLGRGDGYTF
TGTGCCAGCAGTTTCCTCGGGAGAGGTGACGGCTACACCTTC
>TRBJ2-2|.|TRBV19|.
CASSSIGGGTGELFF
TGTGCCAGTAGCTCCATAGGGGGGGGAACCGGGGAGCTGTTTTTT
>TRBJ1-3|once|TRBV28|.
CASSPQRARSGNTIYF
TGTGCCAGCAGTCCCCAGCGAGCGAGGTCGGGAAACACCATATATTTT
>TRBJ2-7|.|TRBV28|TRBD2
CASSSYFSEGLAGPSYEQYF
TGTGCCAGCAGTTCCTACTTTTCGGAGGGACTAGCGGGCCCATCCTACGAGCAGTACTTC
>TRBJ2-1|once|TRBV6-4|.
CASTPDLGAGYNEQFF
TGTGCCAGCACTCCGGATTTAGGAGCCGGATACAATGAGCAGTTCTTC
>TRBJ1-2|.|TRBV2|.
CASRDLYGYTF
TGTGCCAGCAGGGACTTGTATGGCTACACCTTC
>TRBJ2-7|.|TRBV27|TRBD2
CASSLSETSGYYEQYF
TGTGCCAGCAGTTTATCGGAGACTAGCGGGTACTACGAGCAGTACTTC
>TRBJ2-7|.|TRBV27|.
CASKFHGVGSYEQYF
TGTGCCAGCAAATTCCACGGGGTAGGCTCCTACGAGCAGTACTTC
>TRBJ1-1|.|TRBV6-8|.
CASSYSRNSLNTEAFF
TGTGCCAGCAGTTACTCTAGGAACAGTTTGAACACTGAAGCTTTCTTT
>TRBJ2-7|.|TRBV29-1|.
CSVLADSFPNEQYF
TGCAGCGTTCTTGCGGACTCCTTTCCCAACGAGCAGTACTTC
>TRBJ2-7|.|TRBV18|TRBD1
CASSLGQPYEQYF
TGTGCCAGCTCACTGGGACAGCCCTACGAGCAGTACTTC
>TRBJ2-2|.|TRBV9|.
CASSVGGGWDTGELFF
TGTGCCAGCAGCGTAGGTGGGGGCTGGGACACCGGGGAGCTGTTTTTT
>TRBJ2-1|.|TRBV7-2|.
CASSLAGSGFGNEQFF
TGTGCCAGCAGCTTAGCCGGAAGCGGATTTGGGAATGAGCAGTTCTTC
>TRBJ2-7|.|TRBV10-1|TRBD2
CATSAGTSGYEQYF
TGCGCCACCTCTGCCGGGACTAGCGGCTACGAGCAGTACTTC
>TRBJ1-4|.|TRBV5-6|.
CASSLSGVGEKLFF
TGTGCCAGCAGCTTGAGCGGGGTGGGTGAAAAACTGTTTTTT
>TRBJ2-7|.|TRBV6-1|.
CATSGNSYEQYF
TGTGCCACTTCCGGGAACTCCTACGAGCAGTACTTC
>TRBJ2-7|once|TRBV5-1|.
CASSLAGYYEQYF
TGCGCCAGCAGCTTGGCCGGGTACTACGAGCAGTACTTC
>TRBJ2-7|once|TRBV19|TRBD2
CASSALAGGPGYEQYF
TGTGCCAGTAGTGCCTTAGCGGGAGGGCCGGGCTACGAGCAGTACTTC
>TRBJ2-7|.|TRBV7-9|TRBD1
CASSLAGTGSHYEQYF
TGTGCCAGCAGCCTTGCCGGGACAGGGTCACACTACGAGCAGTACTTC
>TRBJ1-5|once|TRBV2|TRBD1
CASSGDRGFGNQPQHF
TGTGCCAGCAGTGGGGACAGGGGTTTTGGTAATCAGCCCCAGCATTTT
>TRBJ2-7|.|TRBV6-7|TRBD2
CASTSGLAGFRRYEQYF
TGTGCCAGCACCTCCGGACTAGCGGGATTTAGGAGGTACGAGCAGTACTTC
>TRBJ1-2|.|TRBV9|TRBD1
CASSVAGTGRIANYGYTF
TGTGCCAGCAGCGTAGCCGGGACAGGGAGGATTGCCAACTATGGCTACACCTTC
>TRBJ2-7|.|TRBV7-9|.
CASSRERLFEQYF
TGTGCCAGCAGCCGTGAGAGACTATTCGAGCAGTACTTC
>TRBJ2-7|.|TRBV27|.
CASSSTGFGYEQYF
TGTGCCAGCAGTTCAACAGGGTTCGGCTACGAGCAGTACTTC
>TRBJ1-3|.|TRBV6-1|.
CASTQGTGNTIYF
TGTGCCAGCACTCAGGGGACTGGAAACACCATATATTTT
>TRBJ2-7|.|TRBV27|TRBD2
CASSPGLAGPLEQYF
TGTGCCAGCAGTCCCGGACTAGCGGGACCCCTCGAGCAGTACTTC
>TRBJ2-5|.|TRBV7-2|TRBD2
CASSSIAGSRETQYF
TGTGCCAGCAGCTCCATAGCGGGGTCAAGGGAGACCCAGTACTTC
>TRBJ2-3|.|TRBV27|.
CASSYRQGTDTQYF
TGTGCCAGCAGTTATCGCCAGGGCACAGATACGCAGTATTTT
>TRBJ1-1|.|TRBV5-1|TRBD1
CASNPGQGEGAFF
TGCGCCAGCAATCCGGGACAGGGGGAGGGAGCTTTCTTT
>TRBJ2-7|.|TRBV9|TRBD2
CASSVGGSHSYEQYF
TGTGCCAGCAGCGTTGGCGGGAGCCACTCCTACGAGCAGTACTTC
>TRBJ2-7|.|TRBV4-1|.
CASSQVPRGAPSGIRPYEQYF
TGCGCCAGCAGCCAAGTCCCGAGGGGGGCCCCGAGCGGGATCCGACCCTACGAGCAGTACTTC
>TRBJ2-3|.|TRBV5-1|.
CASSLAGLDTQYF
TGCGCCAGCAGCTTAGCAGGGTTAGATACGCAGTATTTT
>TRBJ2-5|.|TRBV6-5|.
CASSPSPREQYF
TGTGCCAGCAGTCCGTCACCGAGGGAGCAGTACTTC
>TRBJ2-3|.|TRBV2|TRBD2
CASRKTPGTSGTDTQYF
TGTGCCAGCAGAAAGACCCCCGGGACTAGCGGCACAGATACGCAGTATTTT
>TRBJ1-1|once|TRBV7-8|.
CASSLGTGVVTEAFF
TGTGCCAGCAGCTTAGGGACTGGGGTAGTAACTGAAGCTTTCTTT
>TRBJ1-2|.|TRBV7-2|.
CASSLSPQGYGYTF
TGTGCCAGCAGCTTATCCCCCCAGGGCTATGGCTACACCTTC
>TRBJ2-7|.|TRBV2|TRBD2
CASLGGANSYEQYF
TGTGCCAGTCTGGGAGGGGCCAACTCCTACGAGCAGTACTTC
>TRBJ2-5|.|TRBV7-2|TRBD1
CASSPRTGRETQYF
TGTGCCAGCAGCCCTCGGACAGGGAGGGAGACCCAGTACTTC
>TRBJ2-7|.|TRBV19|.
CASSIDNSGYYEQYF
TGTGCCAGTAGTATAGATAACTCAGGGTATTACGAGCAGTACTTC
>TRBJ1-1|.|TRBV19|.
CASTKSPTGTEAFF
TGTGCCAGTACCAAATCACCGACAGGCACTGAAGCTTTCTTT
>TRBJ2-1|.|TRBV9|.
CASTSFRNEQFF
TGTGCCAGCACCTCATTCAGGAATGAGCAGTTCTTC
>TRBJ1-4|few|TRBV6-5|.
CASSYQLSTTNEKLFF
TGTGCCAGCAGTTACCAATTGTCCACAACTAATGAAAAACTGTTTTTT
>TRBJ1-2|few|TRBV28|.
CASSLGGSYGYTF
TGTGCCAGCAGTTTAGGCGGAAGCTATGGCTACACCTTC
>TRBJ2-7|.|TRBV29-1|.
CSVEVSSEQYF
TGCAGCGTTGAAGTATCGAGCGAGCAGTACTTC
>TRBJ2-3|.|TRBV11-2|.
CASSFGGLRLTDTQYF
TGTGCCAGCAGCTTTGGCGGGCTGCGGCTCACAGATACGCAGTATTTT
>TRBJ2-5|.|TRBV4-3|TRBD2
CASSPQGLAGLETQYF
TGCGCCAGCAGCCCTCAAGGGCTAGCGGGCCTAGAGACCCAGTACTTC
>TRBJ2-1|.|TRBV11-3|TRBD2
CASSLYGGRFF
TGTGCCAGCAGCTTATACGGCGGGAGGTTCTTC